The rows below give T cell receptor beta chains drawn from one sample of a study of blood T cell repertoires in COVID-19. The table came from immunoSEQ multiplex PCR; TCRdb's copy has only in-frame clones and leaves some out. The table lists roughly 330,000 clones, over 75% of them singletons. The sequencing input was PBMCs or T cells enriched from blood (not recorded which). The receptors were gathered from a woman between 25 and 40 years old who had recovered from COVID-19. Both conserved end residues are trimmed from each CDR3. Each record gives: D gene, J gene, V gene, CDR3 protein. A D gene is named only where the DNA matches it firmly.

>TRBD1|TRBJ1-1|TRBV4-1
ASSQRDRGNTEAF
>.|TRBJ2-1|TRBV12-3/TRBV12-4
ASGLLGRF
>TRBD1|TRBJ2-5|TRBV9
ASSGTAQETQY
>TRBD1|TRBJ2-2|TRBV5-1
ASSLVGQGAAGELF
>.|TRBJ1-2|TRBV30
AWSVYGRGYT
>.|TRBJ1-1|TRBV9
ASSVDPQGNTEAF
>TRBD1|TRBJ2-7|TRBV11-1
ASSLRDRGSYEQY
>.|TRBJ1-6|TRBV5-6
ASTTGRDSPLH
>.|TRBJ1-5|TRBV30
AWGRGENPQH
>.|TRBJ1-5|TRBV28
ASSLPAAYQPQH
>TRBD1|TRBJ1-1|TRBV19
ASTPGGVGNTEAF
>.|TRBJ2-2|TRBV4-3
ASRQGDGELF
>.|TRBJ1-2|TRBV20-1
SASQGTYGYT
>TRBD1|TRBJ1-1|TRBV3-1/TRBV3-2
ASSRQGAWTEAF
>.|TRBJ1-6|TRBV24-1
ATVVVDSHDSPLH
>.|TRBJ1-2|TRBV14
ASSLTGSYGYT
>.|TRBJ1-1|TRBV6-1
ASSEVGTLSEAF
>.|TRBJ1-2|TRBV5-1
ASSPGLPEGYT
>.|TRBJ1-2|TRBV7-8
ASGTGYGYT
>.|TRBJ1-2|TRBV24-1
ATQDRSYGYT
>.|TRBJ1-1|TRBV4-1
ASGPTGNTEAF
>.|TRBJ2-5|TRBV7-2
ASSFRQEEETQY
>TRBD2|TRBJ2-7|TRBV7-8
ASSLVGGGRYEQY
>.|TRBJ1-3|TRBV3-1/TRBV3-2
ASSQVPSSGNTIY
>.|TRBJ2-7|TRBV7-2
ASAEGRGYEQY
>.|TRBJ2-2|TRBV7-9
ASSLGISNTGELF
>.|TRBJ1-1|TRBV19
ASSIARAENTEAF
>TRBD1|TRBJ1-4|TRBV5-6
ASSPGTGLKLF
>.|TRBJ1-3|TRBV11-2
ASSKGFRGDTIY
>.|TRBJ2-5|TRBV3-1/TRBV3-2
ASKGGSGQETQY
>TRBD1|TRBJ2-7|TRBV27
ASSSPWTGSSYEQY
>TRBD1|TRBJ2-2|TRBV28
ASSSLKAQGLSGELF
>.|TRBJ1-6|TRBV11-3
ASSLRTESSYNSPLH
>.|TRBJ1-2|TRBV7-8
ASSLGPGVLMDGYT
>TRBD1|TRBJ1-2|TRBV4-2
ASSQDSTAGGSYGYT
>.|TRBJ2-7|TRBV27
ASSAQGNHEQY
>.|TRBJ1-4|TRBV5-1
ASSFTVNLNEKLF
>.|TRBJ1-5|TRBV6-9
ASRGVSDGNQPQH
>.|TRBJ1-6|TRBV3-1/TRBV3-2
ASSQSWRSPLH
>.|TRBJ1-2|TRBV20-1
SASDRSGYT
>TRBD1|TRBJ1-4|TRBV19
ASSPRTGGDEKLF
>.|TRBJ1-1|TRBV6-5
ASWHSLMNTEAF
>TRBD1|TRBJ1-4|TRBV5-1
ASSLALTGDGEKLF
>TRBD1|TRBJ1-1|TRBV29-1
SVDTGQGRGAF
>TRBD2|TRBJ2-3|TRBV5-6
ASSFLSSGGYSTDTQY
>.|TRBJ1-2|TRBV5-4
ASSPPQTNYGYT
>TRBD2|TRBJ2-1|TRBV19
ASSIVERGGRRNEQF
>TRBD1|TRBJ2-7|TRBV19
ASSSTGGAGSYEQY
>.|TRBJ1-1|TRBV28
ASRTPGDTEAF
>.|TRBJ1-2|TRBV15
ATSRSSTGVDGYGYT
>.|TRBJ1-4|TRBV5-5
ASSLQGDEKLF